This is a list of T cell receptor beta chains from one sample in a study of PD-L1 blockade in urothelial cancer. Sequencing was performed with immunoSEQ multiplex PCR; in TCRdb, only in-frame clones are kept and a portion is missing. The table has 29,000 or so clones, 80% to 90% seen once; the top ten hold less than 4%. The specimen was PBMCs, collected around atezolizumab (anti-PD-L1) treatment. These receptors were collected from a man aged 45 to 65 with urothelial cancer. CDR3s include the opening cysteine and the closing phenylalanine or tryptophan. D genes are given only for firm matches. Rows give clone size only sometimes, using once, few, many, or a class for an expanded clone.

v_call: TRBV30; j_call: TRBJ1-2; clone_size: NA; d_call: TRBD1; cdr3_nt: TGTGCCTGGAGTGTAACCCGACAGGGGGCCCCTCGAAGCTACACCTTC; cdr3_aa: CAWSVTRQGAPRSYTF
v_call: TRBV18; j_call: TRBJ1-5; clone_size: NA; d_call: NA; cdr3_nt: TGTGTCAGCTCGAACTCAGGGAATCAGCCCCAGCATTTT; cdr3_aa: CVSSNSGNQPQHF
v_call: TRBV7-9; j_call: TRBJ2-3; clone_size: NA; d_call: TRBD2; cdr3_nt: TGTGCCAGCAGTTCCGCGGGGGGGCTCACAGATACGCAGTATTTT; cdr3_aa: CASSSAGGLTDTQYF
v_call: TRBV19; j_call: TRBJ1-2; clone_size: NA; d_call: NA; cdr3_nt: TGTGCCAGTAGTGTAACAGGGAACTATGGCTACACCTTC; cdr3_aa: CASSVTGNYGYTF
v_call: TRBV7-2; j_call: TRBJ1-1; clone_size: once; d_call: NA; cdr3_nt: TGTGCCAGCAGCACCGGCGGGGGATACACTGAAGCTTTCTTT; cdr3_aa: CASSTGGGYTEAFF
v_call: TRBV15; j_call: TRBJ1-2; clone_size: NA; d_call: TRBD1; cdr3_nt: TGTGCCACCAGCAGAGATGTGGACAGGGGCTATGGCTACACCTTC; cdr3_aa: CATSRDVDRGYGYTF
v_call: TRBV6-6; j_call: TRBJ1-1; clone_size: few; d_call: TRBD1; cdr3_nt: TGTGCCAGTCAGGAGGGGGCTGGCACTGAAGCTTTCTTT; cdr3_aa: CASQEGAGTEAFF
v_call: TRBV19; j_call: TRBJ2-3; clone_size: once; d_call: NA; cdr3_nt: TGTGCCAGTACTCTAGGGGGTCCCACAGATACGCAGTATTTT; cdr3_aa: CASTLGGPTDTQYF
v_call: TRBV6-1; j_call: TRBJ1-1; clone_size: NA; d_call: NA; cdr3_nt: TGTGCCAGCAGTGTTGTGACACTGATTGATGAAGCTTTCTTT; cdr3_aa: CASSVVTLIDEAFF
v_call: TRBV15; j_call: TRBJ2-1; clone_size: NA; d_call: NA; cdr3_nt: TGTGCCACCAGCAGAGATGTCGACTTCTCCTACAATGAGCAGTTCTTC; cdr3_aa: CATSRDVDFSYNEQFF
v_call: TRBV21-1; j_call: TRBJ2-3; clone_size: once; d_call: NA; cdr3_nt: TGTGCCAGCAGCAAAGGTAGCGGTCGGACAGATACGCAGTATTTT; cdr3_aa: CASSKGSGRTDTQYF
v_call: TRBV19; j_call: TRBJ2-1; clone_size: NA; d_call: NA; cdr3_nt: TGTGCCAGTAGTATAGACGGAGCCATCAATGAGCAGTTCTTC; cdr3_aa: CASSIDGAINEQFF
v_call: TRBV29-1; j_call: TRBJ1-1; clone_size: NA; d_call: NA; cdr3_nt: TGCAGCGTTGGGGCGAGTAACACTGAAGCTTTCTTT; cdr3_aa: CSVGASNTEAFF
v_call: TRBV5-1; j_call: TRBJ1-1; clone_size: NA; d_call: TRBD1; cdr3_nt: TGCGCCAGCAGCTTAGCAGGGGGTAAAGGCACTGAAGCTTTCTTT; cdr3_aa: CASSLAGGKGTEAFF
v_call: TRBV9; j_call: TRBJ2-2; clone_size: NA; d_call: NA; cdr3_nt: TGTGCCAGCAGCGTAGGAGCGGCGAGGAACACCGGGGAGCTGTTTTTT; cdr3_aa: CASSVGAARNTGELFF
v_call: TRBV19; j_call: TRBJ2-4; clone_size: NA; d_call: NA; cdr3_nt: TGTGCCAGTAGTATCGGGCAGGGATATTCCATTCAGTACTTC; cdr3_aa: CASSIGQGYSIQYF
v_call: TRBV13; j_call: TRBJ2-7; clone_size: NA; d_call: NA; cdr3_nt: TGTGCCAGCAGCTTAAGGTCGGCTAGCTACGAGCAGTACTTC; cdr3_aa: CASSLRSASYEQYF
v_call: TRBV5-1; j_call: TRBJ1-3; clone_size: NA; d_call: NA; cdr3_nt: TGCGCCAGCAGCTTGAGTTGGACAGCTGGAAACACCATATATTTT; cdr3_aa: CASSLSWTAGNTIYF
v_call: TRBV10-1; j_call: TRBJ2-7; clone_size: NA; d_call: NA; cdr3_nt: TGCGCCAGCAGGCCCTCGACAGGGACTGACGAGCAGTACTTC; cdr3_aa: CASRPSTGTDEQYF
v_call: TRBV7-2; j_call: TRBJ2-7; clone_size: NA; d_call: TRBD1; cdr3_nt: TGTGCCAGCAGCCAATGGACAGGCCCCTACGAGCAGTACTTC; cdr3_aa: CASSQWTGPYEQYF
v_call: TRBV29-1; j_call: TRBJ2-7; clone_size: NA; d_call: TRBD1; cdr3_nt: TGCAGCGTTCCGGGACAGGGGGTGTCCTACGAGCAGTACTTC; cdr3_aa: CSVPGQGVSYEQYF
v_call: TRBV28; j_call: TRBJ1-5; clone_size: NA; d_call: TRBD1; cdr3_nt: TGTGCCAGCAGAGGGACAGGTTTCAATCAGCCCCAGCATTTT; cdr3_aa: CASRGTGFNQPQHF
v_call: TRBV2; j_call: TRBJ2-5; clone_size: NA; d_call: TRBD1; cdr3_nt: TGTGCCAGCCTAGTCTCTGGGACAGGGTCTAGGGAGACCCAGTACTTC; cdr3_aa: CASLVSGTGSRETQYF
v_call: TRBV21-1; j_call: TRBJ2-1; clone_size: NA; d_call: NA; cdr3_nt: TGTGCCAGCAGCACATTAGCGGGGGGAAATGAGCAGTTCTTC; cdr3_aa: CASSTLAGGNEQFF
v_call: TRBV7-9; j_call: TRBJ2-5; clone_size: NA; d_call: TRBD2; cdr3_nt: TGTGCCAGCAGCTTAGGGACTAGCATGGAGACCCAGTACTTC; cdr3_aa: CASSLGTSMETQYF
v_call: TRBV5-1; j_call: TRBJ1-3; clone_size: NA; d_call: NA; cdr3_nt: TGCGCCAGCAGCTTGGAAGGGGCGGACACCATATATTTT; cdr3_aa: CASSLEGADTIYF
v_call: TRBV6-6; j_call: TRBJ2-1; clone_size: NA; d_call: NA; cdr3_nt: TGTGCCAGCAGTTACTCGGCACTAGGGGGTATCGATGAGCAGTTCTTC; cdr3_aa: CASSYSALGGIDEQFF
v_call: TRBV18; j_call: TRBJ2-5; clone_size: NA; d_call: TRBD1; cdr3_nt: TGTGCCAGCTCACCAATTGACAGGGCAGAGACCCAGTACTTC; cdr3_aa: CASSPIDRAETQYF
v_call: TRBV28; j_call: TRBJ1-3; clone_size: NA; d_call: TRBD1; cdr3_nt: TGTGCCAGCAGTTTTGTAGGGGGCAATGGAAACACCATATATTTT; cdr3_aa: CASSFVGGNGNTIYF
v_call: TRBV29-1; j_call: TRBJ2-5; clone_size: NA; d_call: NA; cdr3_nt: TGCAGCGTTGTCCCCCCCCGGGGGAAAGAGACCCAGTACTTC; cdr3_aa: CSVVPPRGKETQYF
v_call: TRBV5-5; j_call: TRBJ2-5; clone_size: NA; d_call: NA; cdr3_nt: TGTGCCAGCAGCTTGAGCCCACAGTCCCAAGAGACCCAGTACTTC; cdr3_aa: CASSLSPQSQETQYF
v_call: TRBV30; j_call: TRBJ2-7; clone_size: NA; d_call: NA; cdr3_nt: TGTGCCTGGAGTGTACTCTACGAGCAGTACTTC; cdr3_aa: CAWSVLYEQYF
v_call: TRBV6-4; j_call: TRBJ2-2; clone_size: few; d_call: TRBD1; cdr3_nt: TGTGCCAGCAGTGAAGGCAGGGGGTCCGGGGAGCTGTTTTTT; cdr3_aa: CASSEGRGSGELFF
v_call: TRBV9; j_call: TRBJ2-7; clone_size: NA; d_call: TRBD2; cdr3_nt: TGTGCCAGCAGCGTAGAAAGCGGGGGCTCCTACGAGCAGTACTTC; cdr3_aa: CASSVESGGSYEQYF
v_call: TRBV11-2; j_call: TRBJ2-1; clone_size: NA; d_call: TRBD1; cdr3_nt: TGTGCCAGCAGCTTCGGCAGACAGGGGGCGCAGGTCTATGAGCAGTTCTTC; cdr3_aa: CASSFGRQGAQVYEQFF
v_call: TRBV10-3; j_call: TRBJ2-7; clone_size: once; d_call: TRBD1; cdr3_nt: TGTGCCATCAGTTCCGGGACAGATTCCTACGAGCAGTACTTC; cdr3_aa: CAISSGTDSYEQYF
v_call: TRBV9; j_call: TRBJ2-6; clone_size: once; d_call: NA; cdr3_nt: TGTGCCAGCAGCGTAGAAACAGGATTCGTCTCTGGGGCCAACGTCCTGACTTTC; cdr3_aa: CASSVETGFVSGANVLTF
v_call: TRBV7-9; j_call: TRBJ2-1; clone_size: NA; d_call: TRBD1; cdr3_nt: TGTGCCAGCAGCCCCCCCCCGGGACAGGGCTACAATGAGCAGTTCTTC; cdr3_aa: CASSPPPGQGYNEQFF
v_call: TRBV19; j_call: TRBJ1-2; clone_size: NA; d_call: TRBD1; cdr3_nt: TGTGCCAGTAAAACGGACAGGCGAGCTAACTATGGCTACACCTTC; cdr3_aa: CASKTDRRANYGYTF
v_call: TRBV12-5; j_call: TRBJ2-5; clone_size: NA; d_call: TRBD2; cdr3_nt: TGTGCTAGTGGTTTGAACCCGGGGGGGCGGGAGACCCAGTACTTC; cdr3_aa: CASGLNPGGRETQYF
v_call: TRBV18; j_call: TRBJ1-2; clone_size: NA; d_call: TRBD1; cdr3_nt: TGTGCCAGCTCACCGGACAGGGAGAACTATGGCTACACCTTC; cdr3_aa: CASSPDRENYGYTF
v_call: TRBV13; j_call: TRBJ2-7; clone_size: NA; d_call: TRBD2; cdr3_nt: TGTGCCAGCAGCCCGTGGACTAGCGGGGGCGGCTCCTACGAGCAGTACTTC; cdr3_aa: CASSPWTSGGGSYEQYF
v_call: TRBV5-6; j_call: TRBJ2-1; clone_size: NA; d_call: NA; cdr3_nt: TGTGCCAGCAGCTTCGATGGGAGGAGCTCCTACAATGAGCAGTTCTTC; cdr3_aa: CASSFDGRSSYNEQFF
v_call: TRBV10-3; j_call: TRBJ1-5; clone_size: few; d_call: NA; cdr3_nt: TGTGCCATCAGTGGACAGATAGGTCAGCCCCAGCATTTT; cdr3_aa: CAISGQIGQPQHF
v_call: TRBV6-5; j_call: TRBJ2-5; clone_size: NA; d_call: TRBD1; cdr3_nt: TGTGCCAGCAGAACGACAGGGATTTCCCAGTACTTC; cdr3_aa: CASRTTGISQYF
v_call: TRBV19; j_call: TRBJ2-3; clone_size: NA; d_call: TRBD1; cdr3_nt: TGTGCCAGCCAAACCTGGGCGGGACAGGGGGTAAATACGCAGTATTTT; cdr3_aa: CASQTWAGQGVNTQYF
v_call: TRBV11-2; j_call: TRBJ2-3; clone_size: NA; d_call: NA; cdr3_nt: TGTGCCAGCAGCTCAAAACAGGTTTTCGGCACAGATACGCAGTATTTT; cdr3_aa: CASSSKQVFGTDTQYF